This entry lists 18 T cell receptor beta chains sequenced from one sample in a study of blood T cell repertoires in COVID-19. Sequenced by immunoSEQ multiplex PCR; TCRdb stores in-frame clones only, minus some. The sample has more than 150,000 clones; 86% are singletons. The sample comprised peripheral blood. These receptor sequences come from a man in his fifties or sixties with acute or convalescent COVID-19.

The chain is built from TRBV7-8 and TRBJ2-5; perhaps TRBD1 as D (5 bases). This CDR3 spans 13 amino acids. CDR1 SGHVS and CDR2 FQNEAQ come from the germline V gene. Trimming pared 3 bases from V and 4 bases from J, leaving 9 bases between. CDR3 nucleotide sequence: TGTGCCAGCAGCTTCACCAGGGCAGAGACCCAGTACTTC. Its translation: CASSFTRAETQYF.

The chain joins TRBV5-1 to TRBJ1-1; no definite D call. This CDR3 spans 14 amino acids. Germline V gene lookup returns CDR1 SGHRS and CDR2 YFSETQ. The V and J ends lost 0 bases and 4 bases respectively, with 10 bases between them. CDR3 amino acids: CASSLAPGGTEAFF. The CDR3 region has the DNA TGCGCCAGCAGCTTGGCCCCGGGAGGCACTGAAGCTTTCTTT.

The chain has TRBV6-5 and TRBJ2-3; 11 positions match TRBD2. The CDR3 sequence is 14 residues long. The V gene's germline CDR1 is MNHEY and CDR2 SVGAGI. V trimming: 6 bases; J trimming: 7 bases; junction bases outside the gene matches: 6. CDR3 sequence: CASRPGLAANTQYF. CDR3 nucleotide sequence: TGTGCCAGCAGGCCGGGACTAGCGGCGAATACGCAGTATTTT.

The chain couples TRBV5-4 to TRBJ1-4; TRBD1 matches 10 bases. The V segment lost 4 bases and the J segment 0 bases; nucleotides outside the gene matches: 3. Per the germline V gene, CDR1 is SGHNT and CDR2 is YYREEE (reference sequence). The CDR3 runs 16 residues. This CDR3 reads CASSPGTGATNEKLFF. DNA for the CDR3: TGTGCCAGCAGCCCGGGGACAGGGGCAACTAATGAAAAACTGTTTTTT.

V is TRBV19 and J is TRBJ2-5; 7 positions agree with TRBD2. The ends lost 5 bases at V and 1 base at J; junction bases unmatched: 10. Germline lookup yields CDR1 LNHDA and CDR2 SQIVND (reference sequence). The CDR3 runs 16 residues. CDR3 bases: TGTGCCAGTAGTGCTCCAGCGGGGTTGCTCCAAGAGACCCAGTACTTC. Translated, it gives CASSAPAGLLQETQYF.

The V call is TRBV27, the J call TRBJ2-7; 8 bases align to TRBD1. The CDR3 spans 15 residues. The trim removed 7 bases at V and 4 bases at J, leaving 12 bases unmatched. Germline assignment: CDR1 MNHEY and CDR2 SMNVEV (reference sequence). CDR3 region: CASTKVPGGAYEQYF. The CDR3 nucleotides are TGTGCCAGCACCAAAGTCCCAGGGGGCGCGTACGAGCAGTACTTC.

The rearrangement joins TRBV30 to TRBJ1-3; D unclear. Between the trimmed V and J ends, which lost 1 base and 4 bases, there was a span of 2 bases. This CDR3 region has 11 residues. Germline V lookup: CDR1 GTSNPN, CDR2 SVGIG (reference sequence). The DNA of the CDR3 is TGTGCCTGGAGTGCAGGAAACACCATATATTTT. Translated: CAWSAGNTIYF.

The DNA of the CDR3 is TGTGCCAGCAGCCCGAGGAAAGGACGGGAAACTGAAGCTTTCTTT. Its protein is CASSPRKGRETEAFF. The chain employs TRBV3-1 (or the pseudogene TRBV3-2) and TRBJ1-1; no reliable D call. CDR3 length: 15 residues. V lost 4 bases to trimming and J lost 5 bases, with 17 bases between them. Germline V gene lookup returns CDR1 LGHDT and CDR2 YNNKEL (reference sequence).

The chain recombines TRBV2 with TRBJ1-5; the D is unclear. The CDR3 is 14 residues long. V dropped 6 bases and J dropped 6 bases, with 15 bases sitting between them. CDR1 and CDR2 from the germline V gene are SNHLY and FYNNEI. The CDR3 region is CASRGRGPGQPQHF. CDR3 DNA sequence: TGTGCCAGCAGGGGTCGGGGTCCGGGTCAGCCCCAGCATTTT. The variable domain in full, with the rest retrieved from reference TRBV2 and TRBJ1-5, is EPEVTQTPSHQVTQMGQEVILRCVPISNHLYFYWYRQILGQKVEFLVSFYNNEISEKSEIFDDQFSVERPDGSNFTLKIRSTKLEDSAMYFCASRGRGPGQPQHFGDGTRLSIL.

This chain links TRBV5-1 with TRBJ2-2; TRBD1 agrees at 11 bases. The CDR3 loop spans 15 amino acids. Germline CDR1 is SGHRS and CDR2 is YFSETQ. The V segment lost 7 bases and the J segment 5 bases; nucleotides outside the gene matches: 7. CDR3 amino acids: CASRGQGARTGELFF. In DNA, the CDR3 is TGCGCCAGCCGCGGACAGGGGGCGCGGACCGGGGAGCTGTTTTTT.

V usage is TRBV19 and J usage is TRBJ2-2, with D tentatively TRBD2 (6 bases). CDR1 and CDR2 from the germline V gene are LNHDA and SQIVND (reference sequence). V was cut by 1 base and J by 6 bases, with 12 bases left in between. The CDR3 is made up of 15 amino acids. The CDR3, as DNA: TGTGCCAGTAGTATAGGCCGGGGGTGGCCCGGGGAGCTGTTTTTT. This sequence encodes CASSIGRGWPGELFF. The complete variable domain, with remaining parts taken from reference TRBV19 and TRBJ2-2, reads DGGITQSPKYLFRKEGQNVTLSCEQNLNHDAMYWYRQDPGQGLRLIYYSQIVNDFQKGDIAEGYSVSREKKESFPLTVTSAQKNPTAFYLCASSIGRGWPGELFFGEGSRLTVL.

The V gene is TRBV6-5, the J gene TRBJ1-1; 7 bases align to TRBD1. The V gene end was trimmed by 6 bases and the J gene end by 11 bases; junction bases not matched to a gene: 15. The germline V gene has CDR1 MNHEY and CDR2 SVGAGI. The CDR3 length is 14 residues. CDR3 sequence: CASSPGTPSRGAFF. The CDR3 DNA is TGTGCCAGCAGCCCCGGGACACCCTCCAGGGGGGCTTTCTTT.

The J gene is TRBJ2-7, the V gene TRBV15; 11 nucleotides align to TRBD2. V trimming: 3 bases; J trimming: 2 bases; junction bases outside the gene matches: 6. The CDR3 is 16 amino acids. The V gene's germline CDR1 is LNHNV and CDR2 YYDKDF (reference sequence). This CDR3 is CATSRPGLAGTYEQYF. CDR3 coding DNA: TGTGCCACCAGCAGGCCAGGACTAGCGGGTACCTACGAGCAGTACTTC.

The chain combines TRBV6-5 with TRBJ2-7; D gene uncertain. V lost 3 bases, J lost 6 bases, and 6 bases lay in between. The CDR3 is 11 residues long. The V gene's germline CDR1 is MNHEY and CDR2 SVGAGI. The CDR3 here is CASSYSGEQYF. CDR3 coding DNA: TGTGCCAGCAGTTATTCGGGCGAGCAGTACTTC.

This chain connects TRBV14 to TRBJ2-1; TRBD2 matches at 9 bases. CDR1 is SGHDN, CDR2 FVKESK, per germline. Trimming at V came to 4 bases and at J to 4 bases, leaving 8 bases not matched to a gene. The CDR3 sequence is 16 residues long. The CDR3 loop reads CASSLQTSGLYNEQFF. Here the CDR3 DNA reads TGTGCCAGCAGCCTCCAGACTAGCGGCTTATACAATGAGCAGTTCTTC. The whole variable domain, filled in from reference TRBV14 and TRBJ2-1, reads EAGVTQFPSHSVIEKGQTVTLRCDPISGHDNLYWYRRVMGKEIKFLLHFVKESKQDESGMPNNRFLAERTGGTYSTLKVQPAELEDSGVYFCASSLQTSGLYNEQFFGPGTRLTVL.

The J gene is TRBJ1-1, the V gene TRBV27; 9 nucleotides agree with TRBD1. Per germline, CDR1 MNHEY and CDR2 SMNVEV (reference sequence). V lost 4 bases, J lost 7 bases, and 4 bases stayed unmatched. This CDR3 is 13 amino acids long. CDR3 bases: TGTGCCAGCAGTTGGGACAGGGCTGGTGAAGCTTTCTTT. This translates into CASSWDRAGEAFF.

The rearrangement links TRBV6-6 to TRBJ2-3; 7 bases fit TRBD1. CDR3 size: 15 residues. Per germline, CDR1 MNHNY and CDR2 SVGAGI (reference sequence). V dropped 5 bases and J dropped 2; count of bases not matched to a gene: 7. CDR3 region: CASSAPGQFTDTQYF. DNA of the CDR3: TGTGCCAGCAGTGCCCCGGGACAGTTCACAGATACGCAGTATTTT.

The V call is TRBV3-1 (or the pseudogene TRBV3-2), the J call TRBJ2-7, with D uncertain. Trimming pared 4 bases from V and 7 bases from J, leaving 14 bases between. Germline values: CDR1 LGHDT, CDR2 YNNKEL (reference sequence). This CDR3 has 13 amino acids. In DNA, the CDR3 is TGTGCCAGCAGCCCCAATTCGCAGGTAGAGCAGTACTTC. Amino acids: CASSPNSQVEQYF.